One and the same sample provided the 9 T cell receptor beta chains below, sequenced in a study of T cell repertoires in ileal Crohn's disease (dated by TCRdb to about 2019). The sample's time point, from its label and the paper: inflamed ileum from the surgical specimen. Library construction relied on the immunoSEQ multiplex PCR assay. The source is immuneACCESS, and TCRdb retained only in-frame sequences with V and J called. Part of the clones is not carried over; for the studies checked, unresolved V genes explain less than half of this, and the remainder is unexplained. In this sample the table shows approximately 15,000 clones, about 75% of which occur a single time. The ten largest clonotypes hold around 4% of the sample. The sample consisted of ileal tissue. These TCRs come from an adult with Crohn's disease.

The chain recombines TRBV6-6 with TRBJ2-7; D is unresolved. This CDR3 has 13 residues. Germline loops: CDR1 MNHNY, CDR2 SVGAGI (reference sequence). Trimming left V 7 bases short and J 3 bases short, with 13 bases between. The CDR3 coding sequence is TGTGCCAGCACCCCCACGGGCAGCTACGAGCAGTACTTC. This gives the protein CASTPTGSYEQYF.

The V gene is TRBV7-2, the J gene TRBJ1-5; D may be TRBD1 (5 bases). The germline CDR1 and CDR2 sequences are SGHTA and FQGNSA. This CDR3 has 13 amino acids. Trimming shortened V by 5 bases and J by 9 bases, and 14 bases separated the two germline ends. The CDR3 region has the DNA TGTGCCAGCAGCCCTGCTTATGGGGCGCCCCAGCATTTT. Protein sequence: CASSPAYGAPQHF.

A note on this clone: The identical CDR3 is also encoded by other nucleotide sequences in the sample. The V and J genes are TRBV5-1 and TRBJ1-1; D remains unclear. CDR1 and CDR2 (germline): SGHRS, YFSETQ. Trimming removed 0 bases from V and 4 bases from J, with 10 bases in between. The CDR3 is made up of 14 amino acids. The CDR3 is CASSLASGGTEAFF. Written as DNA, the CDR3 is TGCGCCAGCAGCTTGGCATCGGGTGGCACTGAAGCTTTCTTT.

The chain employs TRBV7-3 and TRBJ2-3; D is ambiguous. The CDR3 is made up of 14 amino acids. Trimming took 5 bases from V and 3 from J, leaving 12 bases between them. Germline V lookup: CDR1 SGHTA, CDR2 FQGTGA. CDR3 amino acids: CASSPDGETDTQYF. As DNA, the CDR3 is TGTGCCAGCAGCCCGGACGGAGAAACAGATACGCAGTATTTT.

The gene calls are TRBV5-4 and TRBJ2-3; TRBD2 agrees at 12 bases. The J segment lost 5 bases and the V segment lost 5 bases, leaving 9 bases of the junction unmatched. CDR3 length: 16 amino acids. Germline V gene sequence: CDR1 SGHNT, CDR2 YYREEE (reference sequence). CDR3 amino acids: CASRFTSGGRGDTQYF. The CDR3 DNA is TGTGCCAGCAGGTTTACTAGCGGGGGGCGGGGAGATACGCAGTATTTT.

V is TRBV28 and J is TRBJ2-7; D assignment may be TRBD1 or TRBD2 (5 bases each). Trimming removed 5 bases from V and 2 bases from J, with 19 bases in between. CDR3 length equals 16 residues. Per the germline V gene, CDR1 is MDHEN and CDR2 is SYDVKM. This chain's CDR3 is CASSPVSGRGTYEQYF. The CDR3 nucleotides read TGTGCCAGCAGTCCGGTAAGTGGACGGGGCACCTACGAGCAGTACTTC.

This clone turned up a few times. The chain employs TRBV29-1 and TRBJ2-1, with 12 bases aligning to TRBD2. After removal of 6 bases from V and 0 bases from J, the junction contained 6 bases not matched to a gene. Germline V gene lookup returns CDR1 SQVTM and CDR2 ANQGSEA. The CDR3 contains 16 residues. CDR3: CSVRTTSGSSYNEQFF. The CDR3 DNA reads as TGCAGCGTCCGAACGACTAGCGGGAGCTCCTACAATGAGCAGTTCTTC.

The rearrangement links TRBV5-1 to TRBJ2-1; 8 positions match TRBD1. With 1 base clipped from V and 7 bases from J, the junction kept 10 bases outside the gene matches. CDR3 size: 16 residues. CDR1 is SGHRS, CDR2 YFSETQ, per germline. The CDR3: CASSLRPGQVGNEQFF. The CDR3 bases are TGCGCCAGCAGCTTGAGACCGGGACAGGTAGGGAATGAGCAGTTCTTC.

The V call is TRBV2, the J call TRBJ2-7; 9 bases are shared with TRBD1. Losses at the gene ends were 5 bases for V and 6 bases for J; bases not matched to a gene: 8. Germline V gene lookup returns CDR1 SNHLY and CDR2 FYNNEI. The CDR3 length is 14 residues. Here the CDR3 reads CASSIRTGDSEQYF. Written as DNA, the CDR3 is TGTGCCAGCAGTATACGGACAGGGGACTCCGAGCAGTACTTC.